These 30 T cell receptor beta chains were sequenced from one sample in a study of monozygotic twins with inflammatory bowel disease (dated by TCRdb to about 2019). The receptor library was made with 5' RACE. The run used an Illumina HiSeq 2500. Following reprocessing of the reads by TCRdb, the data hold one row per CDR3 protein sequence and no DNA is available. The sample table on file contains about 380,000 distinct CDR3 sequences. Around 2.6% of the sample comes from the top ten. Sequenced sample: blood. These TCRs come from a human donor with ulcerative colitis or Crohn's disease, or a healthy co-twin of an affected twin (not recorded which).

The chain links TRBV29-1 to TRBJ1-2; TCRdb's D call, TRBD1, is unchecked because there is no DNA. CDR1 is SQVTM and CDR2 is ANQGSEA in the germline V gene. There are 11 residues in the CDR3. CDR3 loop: CSGGQDYGYTF.

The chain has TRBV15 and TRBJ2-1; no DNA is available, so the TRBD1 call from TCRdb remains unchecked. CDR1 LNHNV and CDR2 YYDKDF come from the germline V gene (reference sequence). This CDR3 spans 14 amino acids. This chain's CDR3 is CATSKGTGNNEQFF. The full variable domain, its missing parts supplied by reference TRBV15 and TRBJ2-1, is DAMVIQNPRYQVTQFGKPVTLSCSQTLNHNVMYWYQQKSSQAPKLLFHYYDKDFNNEADTPDNFQSRRPNTSFCFLDIRSPGLGDTAMYLCATSKGTGNNEQFFGPGTRLTVL.

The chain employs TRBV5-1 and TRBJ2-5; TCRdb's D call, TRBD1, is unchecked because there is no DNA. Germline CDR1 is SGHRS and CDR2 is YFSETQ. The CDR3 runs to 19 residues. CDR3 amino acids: CASSLDTGTGGTLQETQYF. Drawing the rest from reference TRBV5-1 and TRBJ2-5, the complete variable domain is KAGVTQTPRYLIKTRGQQVTLSCSPISGHRSVSWYQQTPGQGLQFLFEYFSETQRNKGNFPGRFSGRQFSNSRSEMNVSTLELGDSALYLCASSLDTGTGGTLQETQYFGPGTRLLVL.

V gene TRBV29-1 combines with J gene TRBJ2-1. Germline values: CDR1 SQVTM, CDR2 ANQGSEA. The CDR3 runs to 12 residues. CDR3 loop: CSAGSSYNEQFF.

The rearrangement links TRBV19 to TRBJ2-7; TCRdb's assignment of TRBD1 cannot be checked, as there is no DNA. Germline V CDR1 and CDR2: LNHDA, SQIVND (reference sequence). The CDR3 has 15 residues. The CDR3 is CASSSRERVTYEQYF.

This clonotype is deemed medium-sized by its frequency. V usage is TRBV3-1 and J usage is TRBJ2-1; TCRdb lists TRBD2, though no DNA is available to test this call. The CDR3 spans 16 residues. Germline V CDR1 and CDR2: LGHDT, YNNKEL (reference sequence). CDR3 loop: CASSSSPAGIYNEQFF.

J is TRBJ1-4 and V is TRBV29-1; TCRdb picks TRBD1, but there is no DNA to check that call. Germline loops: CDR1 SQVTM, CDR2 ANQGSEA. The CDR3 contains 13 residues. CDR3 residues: CSLRQGVGEKLFF.

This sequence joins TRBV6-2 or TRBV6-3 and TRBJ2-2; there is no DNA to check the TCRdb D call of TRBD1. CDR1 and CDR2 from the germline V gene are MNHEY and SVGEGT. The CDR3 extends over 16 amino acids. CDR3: CASSKGQGESTGELFF.

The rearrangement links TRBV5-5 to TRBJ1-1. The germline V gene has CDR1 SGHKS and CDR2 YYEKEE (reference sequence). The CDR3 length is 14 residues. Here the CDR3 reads CASSLSWTNTEAFF.

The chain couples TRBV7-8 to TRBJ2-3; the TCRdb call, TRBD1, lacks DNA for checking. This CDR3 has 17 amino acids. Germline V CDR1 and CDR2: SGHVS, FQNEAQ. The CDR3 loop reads CASSPPQGGLGTDTQYF.

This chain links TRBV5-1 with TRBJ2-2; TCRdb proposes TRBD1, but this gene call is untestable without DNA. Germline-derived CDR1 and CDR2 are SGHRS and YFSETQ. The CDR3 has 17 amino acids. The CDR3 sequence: CASSFKSGQEYTGELFF.

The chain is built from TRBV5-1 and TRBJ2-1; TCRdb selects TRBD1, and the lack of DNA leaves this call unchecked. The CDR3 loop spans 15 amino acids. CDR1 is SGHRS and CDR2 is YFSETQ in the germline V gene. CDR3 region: CASSLGGRGYNEQFF.

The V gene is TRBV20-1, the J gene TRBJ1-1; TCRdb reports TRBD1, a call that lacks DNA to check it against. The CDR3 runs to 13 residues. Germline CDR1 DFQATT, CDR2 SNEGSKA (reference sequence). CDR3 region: CSANKQGANEAFF.

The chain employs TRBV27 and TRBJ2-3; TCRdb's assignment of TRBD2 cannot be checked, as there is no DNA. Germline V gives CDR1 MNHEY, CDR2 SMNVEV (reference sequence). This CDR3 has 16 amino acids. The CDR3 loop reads CASGPGAGEFTDTQYF.

CDR3 protein: CASSESSPGANVLTF. The chain is built from TRBV2 and TRBJ2-6; with no DNA, the TCRdb D assignment of TRBD1 cannot be verified. The CDR3 length is 15 residues. Per germline, CDR1 SNHLY and CDR2 FYNNEI.

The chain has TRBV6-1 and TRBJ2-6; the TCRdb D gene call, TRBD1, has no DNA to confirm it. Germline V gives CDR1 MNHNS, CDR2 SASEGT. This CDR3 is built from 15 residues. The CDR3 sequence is CASTLSGTGANVLTF.

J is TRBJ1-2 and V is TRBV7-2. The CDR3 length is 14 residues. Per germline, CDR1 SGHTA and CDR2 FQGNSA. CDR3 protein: CASSLRRAGWGYTF.

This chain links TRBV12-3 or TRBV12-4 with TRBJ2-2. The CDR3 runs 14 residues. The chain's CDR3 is CASSFRTSGGELFF.

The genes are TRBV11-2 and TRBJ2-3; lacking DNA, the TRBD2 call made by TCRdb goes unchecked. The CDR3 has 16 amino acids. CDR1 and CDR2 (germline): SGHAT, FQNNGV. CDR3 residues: CASSLGGLGGGDTQYF.

This CDR3 reads CSGTTGTGAYEQYF. The chain links TRBV29-1 to TRBJ2-7; the TRBD1 assignment by TCRdb is unverifiable without DNA. CDR1 SQVTM and CDR2 ANQGSEA come from the germline V gene. This CDR3 is built from 14 residues.

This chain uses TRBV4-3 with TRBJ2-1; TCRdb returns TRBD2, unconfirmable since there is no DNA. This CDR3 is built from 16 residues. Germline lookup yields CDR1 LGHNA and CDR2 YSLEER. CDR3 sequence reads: CASSQYTSGGAHEQFF.

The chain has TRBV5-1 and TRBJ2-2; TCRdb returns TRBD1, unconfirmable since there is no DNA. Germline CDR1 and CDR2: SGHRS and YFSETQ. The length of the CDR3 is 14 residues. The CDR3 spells CASNPGWNTGELFF. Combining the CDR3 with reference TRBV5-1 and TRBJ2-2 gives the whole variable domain KAGVTQTPRYLIKTRGQQVTLSCSPISGHRSVSWYQQTPGQGLQFLFEYFSETQRNKGNFPGRFSGRQFSNSRSEMNVSTLELGDSALYLCASNPGWNTGELFFGEGSRLTVL.

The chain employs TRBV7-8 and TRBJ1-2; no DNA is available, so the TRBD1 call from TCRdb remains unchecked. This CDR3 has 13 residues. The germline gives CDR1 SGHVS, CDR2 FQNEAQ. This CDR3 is CASSSWTGNGYTF.

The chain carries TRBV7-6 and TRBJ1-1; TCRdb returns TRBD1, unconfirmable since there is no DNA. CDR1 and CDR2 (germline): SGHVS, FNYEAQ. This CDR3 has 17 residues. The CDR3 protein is CASSLAEYGAGNSEAFF. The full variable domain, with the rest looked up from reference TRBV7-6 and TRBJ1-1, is GAGVSQSPRYKVTKRGQDVALRCDPISGHVSLYWYRQALGQGPEFLTYFNYEAQQDKSGLPNDRFSAERPEGSISTLTIQRTEQRDSAMYRCASSLAEYGAGNSEAFFGQGTRLTVV.

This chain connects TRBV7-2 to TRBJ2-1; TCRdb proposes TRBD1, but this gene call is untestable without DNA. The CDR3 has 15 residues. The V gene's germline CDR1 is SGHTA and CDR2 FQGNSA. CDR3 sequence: CASSSGRLLYNEQFF.

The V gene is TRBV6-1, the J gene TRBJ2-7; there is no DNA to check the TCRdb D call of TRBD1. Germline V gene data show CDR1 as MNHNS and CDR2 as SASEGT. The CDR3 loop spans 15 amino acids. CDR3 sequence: CASMSDRASPYEQYF.

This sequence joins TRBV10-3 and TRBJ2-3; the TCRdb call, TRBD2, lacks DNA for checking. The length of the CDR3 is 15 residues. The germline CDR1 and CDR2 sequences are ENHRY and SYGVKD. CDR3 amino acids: CAISTTSGDTDTQYF.

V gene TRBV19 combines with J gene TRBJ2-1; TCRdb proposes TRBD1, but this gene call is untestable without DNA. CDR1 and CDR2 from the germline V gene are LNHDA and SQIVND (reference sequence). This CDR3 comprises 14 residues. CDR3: CASSHGGAYNEQFF.

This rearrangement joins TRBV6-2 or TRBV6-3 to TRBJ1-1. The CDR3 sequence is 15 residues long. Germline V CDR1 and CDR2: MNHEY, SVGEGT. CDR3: CASSYRLNSLTEAFF.

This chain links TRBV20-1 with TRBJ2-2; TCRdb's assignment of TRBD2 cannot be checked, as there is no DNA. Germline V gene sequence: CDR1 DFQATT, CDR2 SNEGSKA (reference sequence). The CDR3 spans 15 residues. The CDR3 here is CSADLGSGGAGELFF.